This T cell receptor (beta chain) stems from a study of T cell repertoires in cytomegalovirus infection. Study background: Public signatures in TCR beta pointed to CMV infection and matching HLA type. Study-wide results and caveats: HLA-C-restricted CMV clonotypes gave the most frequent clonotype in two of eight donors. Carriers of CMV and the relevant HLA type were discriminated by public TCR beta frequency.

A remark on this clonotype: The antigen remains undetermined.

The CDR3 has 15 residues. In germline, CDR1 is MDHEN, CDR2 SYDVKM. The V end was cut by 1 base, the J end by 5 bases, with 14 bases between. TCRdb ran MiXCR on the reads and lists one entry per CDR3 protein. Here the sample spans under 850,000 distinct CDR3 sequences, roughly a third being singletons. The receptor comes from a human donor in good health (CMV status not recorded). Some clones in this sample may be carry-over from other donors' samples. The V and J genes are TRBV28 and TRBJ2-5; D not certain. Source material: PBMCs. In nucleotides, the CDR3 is TGTGCCAGCAGTTTATCGTTGAGGTCGGGTGAGACCCAGTACTTC. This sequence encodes CASSLSLRSGETQYF.